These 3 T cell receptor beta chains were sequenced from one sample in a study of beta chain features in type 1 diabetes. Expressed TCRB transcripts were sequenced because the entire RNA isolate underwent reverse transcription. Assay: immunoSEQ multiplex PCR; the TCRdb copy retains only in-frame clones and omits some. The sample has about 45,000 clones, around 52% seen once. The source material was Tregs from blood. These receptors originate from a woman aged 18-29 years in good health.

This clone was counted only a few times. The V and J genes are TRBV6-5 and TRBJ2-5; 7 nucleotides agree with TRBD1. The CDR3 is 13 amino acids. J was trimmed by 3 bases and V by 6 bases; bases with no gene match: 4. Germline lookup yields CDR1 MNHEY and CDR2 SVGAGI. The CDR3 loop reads CASRMDRKETQYF. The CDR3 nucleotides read TGTGCCAGCAGGATGGACAGGAAAGAGACCCAGTACTTC.

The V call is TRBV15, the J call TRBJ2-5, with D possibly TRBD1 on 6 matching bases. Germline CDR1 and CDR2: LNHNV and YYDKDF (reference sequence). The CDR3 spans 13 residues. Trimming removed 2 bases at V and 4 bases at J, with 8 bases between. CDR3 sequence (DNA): TGTGCCACCAGCAGATCAGGGGCAGAGACCCAGTACTTC. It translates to CATSRSGAETQYF.

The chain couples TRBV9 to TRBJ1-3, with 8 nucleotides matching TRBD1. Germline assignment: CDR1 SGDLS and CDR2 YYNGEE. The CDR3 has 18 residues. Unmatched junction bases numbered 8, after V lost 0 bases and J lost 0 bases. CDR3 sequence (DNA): TGTGCCAGCAGCGTAGGGGGGACAGGATCATTCTCTGGAAACACCATATATTTT. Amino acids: CASSVGGTGSFSGNTIYF.